This TCR beta chain is from a study of T cell repertoires in cytomegalovirus infection. The germline gives CDR1 LNHNV, CDR2 YYDKDF (reference sequence). This CDR3 spans 14 amino acids. V was trimmed by 3 bases and J by 4 bases, leaving 13 bases between them. Details on this clonotype: Its antigen is currently unknown.

TCRdb itself ran the reads through MiXCR, one entry per CDR3 protein. The table has roughly 500,000 distinct CDR3 sequences, approximately 40% seen once. Sequencing used cultured PBMCs, obtained from culture after CMV antigen stimulation. The chain links TRBV15 to TRBJ2-7, with no clear D. This clonotype was obtained from a human donor in good health (CMV status not recorded). Some clones in this sample may be carry-over from other donors' samples. CDR3 nucleotides: TGTGCCACCAGCAGGCTCCGAGGACGATACGAGCAGTACTTC. The encoded protein is CATSRLRGRYEQYF.